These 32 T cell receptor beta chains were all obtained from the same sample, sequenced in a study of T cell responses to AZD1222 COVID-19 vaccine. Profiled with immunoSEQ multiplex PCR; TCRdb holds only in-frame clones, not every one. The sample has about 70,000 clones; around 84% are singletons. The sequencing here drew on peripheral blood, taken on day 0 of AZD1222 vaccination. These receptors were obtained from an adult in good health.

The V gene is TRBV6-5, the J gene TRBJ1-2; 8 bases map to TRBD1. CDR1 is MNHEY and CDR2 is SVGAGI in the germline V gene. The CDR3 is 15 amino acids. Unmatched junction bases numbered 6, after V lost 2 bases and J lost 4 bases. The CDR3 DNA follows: TGTGCCAGCAGTTACCGTCCAGGGGGCCCCTATGGCTACACCTTC. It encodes CASSYRPGGPYGYTF.

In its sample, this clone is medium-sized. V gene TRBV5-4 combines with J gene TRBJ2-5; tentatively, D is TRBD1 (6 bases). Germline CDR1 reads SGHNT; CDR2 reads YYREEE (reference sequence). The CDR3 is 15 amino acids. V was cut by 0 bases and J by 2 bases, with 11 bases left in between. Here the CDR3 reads CASSLETGFQETQYF. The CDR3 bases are TGTGCCAGCAGCTTGGAGACAGGATTTCAAGAGACCCAGTACTTC.

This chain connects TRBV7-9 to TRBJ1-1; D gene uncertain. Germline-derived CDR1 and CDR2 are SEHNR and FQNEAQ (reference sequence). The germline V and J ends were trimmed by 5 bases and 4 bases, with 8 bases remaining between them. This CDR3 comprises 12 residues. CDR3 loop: CASSPRFTEAFF. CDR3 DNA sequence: TGTGCCAGCAGCCCCCGATTCACTGAAGCTTTCTTT.

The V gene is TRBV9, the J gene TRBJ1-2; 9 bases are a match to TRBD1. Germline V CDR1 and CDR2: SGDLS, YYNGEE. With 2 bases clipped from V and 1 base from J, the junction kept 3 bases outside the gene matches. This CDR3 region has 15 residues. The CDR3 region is CASSVGTGSNYGYTF. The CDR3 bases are TGTGCCAGCAGCGTTGGGACAGGGAGTAACTATGGCTACACCTTC.

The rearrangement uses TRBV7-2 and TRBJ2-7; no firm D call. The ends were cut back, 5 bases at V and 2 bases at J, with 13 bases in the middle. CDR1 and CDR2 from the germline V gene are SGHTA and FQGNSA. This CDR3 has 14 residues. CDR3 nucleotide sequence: TGTGCCAGCAGCCTCAAGACACTTGCCTACGAGCAGTACTTC. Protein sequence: CASSLKTLAYEQYF.

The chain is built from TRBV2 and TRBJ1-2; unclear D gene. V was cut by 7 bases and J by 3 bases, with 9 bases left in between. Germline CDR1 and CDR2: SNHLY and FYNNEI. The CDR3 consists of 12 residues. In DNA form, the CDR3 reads TGTGCCAGCAACCTTTACGACTATGGCTACACCTTC. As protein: CASNLYDYGYTF.

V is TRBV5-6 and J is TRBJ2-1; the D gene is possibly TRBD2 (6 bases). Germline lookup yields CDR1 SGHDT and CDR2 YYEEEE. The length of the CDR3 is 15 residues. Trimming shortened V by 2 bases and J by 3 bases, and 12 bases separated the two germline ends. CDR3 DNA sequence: TGTGCCAGCAGCTTTGGCGGGGAGCTCTACAATGAGCAGTTCTTC. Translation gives CASSFGGELYNEQFF.

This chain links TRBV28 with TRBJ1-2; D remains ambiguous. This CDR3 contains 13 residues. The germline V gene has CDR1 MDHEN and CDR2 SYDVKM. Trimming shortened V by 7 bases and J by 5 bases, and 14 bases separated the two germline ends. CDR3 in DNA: TGTGCCAGCACTCCCCCGGTCCCGTATGGCTACACCTTC. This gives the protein CASTPPVPYGYTF.

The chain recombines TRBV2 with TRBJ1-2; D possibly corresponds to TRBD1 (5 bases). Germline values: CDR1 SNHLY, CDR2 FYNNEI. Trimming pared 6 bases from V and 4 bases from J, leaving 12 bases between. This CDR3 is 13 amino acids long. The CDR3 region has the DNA TGTGCCAGCAGCCAGGGTGGTGGCTATGGCTACACCTTC. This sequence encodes CASSQGGGYGYTF.

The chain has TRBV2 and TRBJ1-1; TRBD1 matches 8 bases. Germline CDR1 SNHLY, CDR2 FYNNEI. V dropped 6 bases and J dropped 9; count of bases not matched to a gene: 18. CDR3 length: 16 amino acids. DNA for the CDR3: TGTGCCAGCAGCGGGTCGACAGGGGCCACCCCCCGGCAAGCTTTCTTT. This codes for CASSGSTGATPRQAFF.

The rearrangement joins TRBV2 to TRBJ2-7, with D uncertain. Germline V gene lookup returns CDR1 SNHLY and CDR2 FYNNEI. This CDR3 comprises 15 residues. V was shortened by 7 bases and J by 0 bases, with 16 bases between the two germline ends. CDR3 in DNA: TGTGCCAGCACCATTTACCTCCTTAGCTCCTACGAGCAGTACTTC. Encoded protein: CASTIYLLSSYEQYF.

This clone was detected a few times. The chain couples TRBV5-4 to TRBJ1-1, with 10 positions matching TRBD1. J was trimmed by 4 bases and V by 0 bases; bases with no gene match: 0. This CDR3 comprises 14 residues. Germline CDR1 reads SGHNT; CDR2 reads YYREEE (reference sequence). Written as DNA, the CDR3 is TGTGCCAGCAGCTTGGGGACAGGGGGCACTGAAGCTTTCTTT. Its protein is CASSLGTGGTEAFF. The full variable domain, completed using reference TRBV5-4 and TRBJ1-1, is ETGVTQSPTHLIKTRGQQVTLRCSSQSGHNTVSWYQQALGQGPQFIFQYYREEENGRGNFPPRFSGLQFPNYSSELNVNALELDDSALYLCASSLGTGGTEAFFGQGTRLTVV.

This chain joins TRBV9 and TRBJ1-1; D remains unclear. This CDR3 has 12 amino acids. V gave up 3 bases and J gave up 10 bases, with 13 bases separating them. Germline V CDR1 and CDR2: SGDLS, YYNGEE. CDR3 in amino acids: CASSDAHSVAFF. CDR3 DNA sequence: TGTGCCAGCAGCGATGCACATTCCGTAGCTTTCTTT.

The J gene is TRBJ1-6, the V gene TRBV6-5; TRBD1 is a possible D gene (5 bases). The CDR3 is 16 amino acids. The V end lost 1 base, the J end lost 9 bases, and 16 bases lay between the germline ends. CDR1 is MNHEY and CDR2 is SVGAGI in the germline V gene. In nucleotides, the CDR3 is TGTGCCAGCAGTTACTTCTTCGGGCAGGGAACTTCACCCCTCCACTTT. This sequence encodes CASSYFFGQGTSPLHF.

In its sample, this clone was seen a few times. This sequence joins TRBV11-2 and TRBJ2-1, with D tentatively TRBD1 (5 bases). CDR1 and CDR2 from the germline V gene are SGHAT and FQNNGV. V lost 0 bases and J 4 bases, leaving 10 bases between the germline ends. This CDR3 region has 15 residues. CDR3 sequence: CASSLEPTGYNEQFF. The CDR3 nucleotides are TGTGCCAGCAGCTTAGAACCAACAGGATACAATGAGCAGTTCTTC.

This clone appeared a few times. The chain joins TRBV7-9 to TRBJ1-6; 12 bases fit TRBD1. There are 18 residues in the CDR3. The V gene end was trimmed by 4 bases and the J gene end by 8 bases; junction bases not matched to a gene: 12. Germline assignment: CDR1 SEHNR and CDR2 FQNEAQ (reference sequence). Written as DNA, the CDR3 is TGTGCCAGCAGCTCAAGGGGACCAGGGACAGGGGGCTATTCACCCCTCCACTTT. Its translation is CASSSRGPGTGGYSPLHF.

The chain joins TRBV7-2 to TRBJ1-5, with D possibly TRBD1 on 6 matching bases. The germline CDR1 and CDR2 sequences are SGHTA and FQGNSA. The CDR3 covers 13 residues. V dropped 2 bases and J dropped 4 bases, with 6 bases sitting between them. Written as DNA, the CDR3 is TGTGCCAGCAGCTTAACAGGGAATCAGCCCCAGCATTTT. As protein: CASSLTGNQPQHF. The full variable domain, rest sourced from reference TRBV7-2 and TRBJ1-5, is GAGVSQSPSNKVTEKGKDVELRCDPISGHTALYWYRQSLGQGLEFLIYFQGNSAPDKSGLPSDRFSAERTGGSVSTLTIQRTQQEDSAVYLCASSLTGNQPQHFGDGTRLSIL.

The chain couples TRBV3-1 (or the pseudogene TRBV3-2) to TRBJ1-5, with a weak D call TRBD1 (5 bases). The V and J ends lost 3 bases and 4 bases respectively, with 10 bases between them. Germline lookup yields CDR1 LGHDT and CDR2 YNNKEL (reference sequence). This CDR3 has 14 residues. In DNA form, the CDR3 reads TGTGCCAGCAGCCATGGGGGTGGGAATCAGCCCCAGCATTTT. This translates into CASSHGGGNQPQHF.

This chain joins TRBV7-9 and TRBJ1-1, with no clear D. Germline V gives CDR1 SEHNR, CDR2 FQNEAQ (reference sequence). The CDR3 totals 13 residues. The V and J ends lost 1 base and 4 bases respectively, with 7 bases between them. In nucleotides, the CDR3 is TGTGCCAGCAGCTTAGATATTGGCACTGAAGCTTTCTTT. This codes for CASSLDIGTEAFF.

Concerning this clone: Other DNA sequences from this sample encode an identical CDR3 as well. The CDR3 nucleotides read TGTGCCAGCAGTTACTCGGGTGGGAACACTGAAGCTTTCTTT. Amino acids: CASSYSGGNTEAFF. V is TRBV6-5 and J is TRBJ1-1, with D unclear. Germline V lookup: CDR1 MNHEY, CDR2 SVGAGI. V dropped 0 bases and J dropped 1 base, with 6 bases sitting between them. This CDR3 comprises 14 residues.

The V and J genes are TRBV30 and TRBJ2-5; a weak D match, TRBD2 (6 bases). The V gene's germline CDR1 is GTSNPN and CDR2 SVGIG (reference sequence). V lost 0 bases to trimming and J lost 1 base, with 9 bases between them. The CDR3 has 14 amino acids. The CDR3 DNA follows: TGTGCCTGGAGTGTCGGGGGTTCCCAAGAGACCCAGTACTTC. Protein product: CAWSVGGSQETQYF.

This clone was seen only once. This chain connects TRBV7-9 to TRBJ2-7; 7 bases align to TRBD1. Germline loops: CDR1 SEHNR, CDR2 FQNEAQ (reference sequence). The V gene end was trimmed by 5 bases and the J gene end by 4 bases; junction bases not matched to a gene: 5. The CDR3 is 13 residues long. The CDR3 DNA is TGTGCCAGCAGCCCTCGGGACAGATACGAGCAGTACTTC. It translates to CASSPRDRYEQYF.

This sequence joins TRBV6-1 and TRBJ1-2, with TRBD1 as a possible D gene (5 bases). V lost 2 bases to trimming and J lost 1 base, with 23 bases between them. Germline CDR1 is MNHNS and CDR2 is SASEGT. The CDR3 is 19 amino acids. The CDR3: CASSESFWRGRGSNYGYTF. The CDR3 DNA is TGTGCCAGCAGTGAAAGCTTCTGGCGGGGTCGGGGCAGTAACTATGGCTACACCTTC.

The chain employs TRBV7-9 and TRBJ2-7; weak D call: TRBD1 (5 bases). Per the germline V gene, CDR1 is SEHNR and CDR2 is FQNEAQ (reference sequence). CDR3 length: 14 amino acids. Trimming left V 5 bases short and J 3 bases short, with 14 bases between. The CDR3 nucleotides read TGTGCCAGCAGCCCAGGTCCAGGGAACTACGAGCAGTACTTC. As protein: CASSPGPGNYEQYF.

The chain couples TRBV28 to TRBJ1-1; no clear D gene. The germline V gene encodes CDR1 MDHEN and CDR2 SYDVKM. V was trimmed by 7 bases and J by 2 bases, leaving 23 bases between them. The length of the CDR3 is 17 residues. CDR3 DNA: TGTGCCAGCACTCCGCCCCTTGGGGTGACTATTAACACTGAAGCTTTCTTT. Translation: CASTPPLGVTINTEAFF. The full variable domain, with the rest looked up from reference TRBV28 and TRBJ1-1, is DVKVTQSSRYLVKRTGEKVFLECVQDMDHENMFWYRQDPGLGLRLIYFSYDVKMKEKGDIPEGYSVSREKKERFSLILESASTNQTSMYLCASTPPLGVTINTEAFFGQGTRLTVV.

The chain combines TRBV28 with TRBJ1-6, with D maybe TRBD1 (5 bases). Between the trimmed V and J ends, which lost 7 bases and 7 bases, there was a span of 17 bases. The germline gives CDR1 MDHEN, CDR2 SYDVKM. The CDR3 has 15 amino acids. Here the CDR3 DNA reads TGTGCCAGCACCTTAGGTGGGGGGGTAAATTCACCCCTCCACTTT. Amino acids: CASTLGGGVNSPLHF.

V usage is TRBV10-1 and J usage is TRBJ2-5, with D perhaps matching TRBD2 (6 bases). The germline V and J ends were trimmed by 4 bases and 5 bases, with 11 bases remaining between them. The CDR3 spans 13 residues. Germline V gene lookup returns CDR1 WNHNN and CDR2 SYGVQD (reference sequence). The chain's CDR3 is CASSGGDGETQYF. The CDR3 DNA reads TGCGCCAGCAGTGGGGGGGACGGGGAGACCCAGTACTTC.

CDR3 nucleotide sequence: TGTGCCAGCAGCGCGAGGACTAGCGGGGTTTCTGGGGAGCTGTTTTTT. The encoded protein is CASSARTSGVSGELFF. This chain joins TRBV9 and TRBJ2-2; 12 bases fit TRBD2. CDR3 length: 16 amino acids. With V trimmed by 3 bases and J by 8 bases, 8 bases remained unmatched. Per the germline V gene, CDR1 is SGDLS and CDR2 is YYNGEE. Complete variable domain (other parts from reference TRBV9 and TRBJ2-2): DSGVTQTPKHLITATGQRVTLRCSPRSGDLSVYWYQQSLDQGLQFLIQYYNGEERAKGNILERFSAQQFPDLHSELNLSSLELGDSALYFCASSARTSGVSGELFFGEGSRLTVL.

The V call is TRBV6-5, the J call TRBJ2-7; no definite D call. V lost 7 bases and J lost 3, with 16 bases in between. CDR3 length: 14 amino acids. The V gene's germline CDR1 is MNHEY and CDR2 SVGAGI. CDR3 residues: CASIRPGQVYEQYF. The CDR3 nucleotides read TGTGCCAGCATTCGTCCGGGCCAGGTCTACGAGCAGTACTTC.

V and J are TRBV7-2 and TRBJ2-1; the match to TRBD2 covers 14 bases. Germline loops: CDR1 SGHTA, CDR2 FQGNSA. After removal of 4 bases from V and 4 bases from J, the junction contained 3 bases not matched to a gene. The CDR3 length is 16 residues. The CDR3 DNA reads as TGTGCCAGCAGCTCGGGACTAGCGGGGGTGTACAATGAGCAGTTCTTC. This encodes CASSSGLAGVYNEQFF.

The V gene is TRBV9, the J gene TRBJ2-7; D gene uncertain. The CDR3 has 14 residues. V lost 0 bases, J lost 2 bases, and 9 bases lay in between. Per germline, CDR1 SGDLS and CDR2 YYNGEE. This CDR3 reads CASSVEPVPYEQYF. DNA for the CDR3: TGTGCCAGCAGCGTAGAGCCAGTCCCCTACGAGCAGTACTTC.

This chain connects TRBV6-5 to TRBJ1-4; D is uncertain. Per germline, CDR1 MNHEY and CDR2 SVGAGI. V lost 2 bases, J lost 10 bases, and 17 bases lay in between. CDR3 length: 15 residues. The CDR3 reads CASSYAKDVGVKLFF. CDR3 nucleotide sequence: TGTGCCAGCAGTTACGCCAAGGACGTTGGAGTAAAACTGTTTTTT.